These 10 T cell receptor beta chains share one sample of origin, sequenced in a study of cytomegalovirus exposure and HLA in healthy donors. Sequencing was performed with immunoSEQ multiplex PCR; in TCRdb, only in-frame clones are kept and a portion is missing. The sample lists hundreds of thousands of clones, about nine tenths occurring once. Sequenced: PBMCs. Receptors originate from a woman aged 18-29 years in good health and CMV-seronegative.

This clone was seen a single time. V gene TRBV5-4 combines with J gene TRBJ2-7; 11 bases match TRBD2. The CDR3 has 15 residues. Germline V gene data show CDR1 as SGHNT and CDR2 as YYREEE (reference sequence). V dropped 4 bases and J dropped 2; count of bases not matched to a gene: 5. The CDR3 region is CASSSGTSGAYEQYF. Written as DNA, the CDR3 is TGTGCCAGCAGCAGCGGGACTAGCGGAGCCTACGAGCAGTACTTC.

This clone was seen only once. The chain uses TRBV5-1 and TRBJ2-3, with 9 bases fitting TRBD1. The CDR3 length is 14 residues. Looked up from germline, CDR1 is SGHRS and CDR2 is YFSETQ. V was clipped by 3 bases and J by 8 bases; unmatched bases: 7. CDR3: CASSSDRGLGTQYF. For the CDR3, the DNA is TGCGCCAGCAGCTCGGACAGGGGTTTAGGTACGCAGTATTTT.

The CDR3 bases are TGCGCCAGCAGCCGGGACAGGGGGGAAAAACTGTTTTTT. Its translation: CASSRDRGEKLFF. The chain recombines TRBV5-1 with TRBJ1-4, with 11 bases that match TRBD1. The length of the CDR3 is 13 residues. After removal of 4 bases from V and 8 bases from J, the junction contained 1 base not matched to a gene. Germline CDR1 SGHRS, CDR2 YFSETQ.

The chain couples TRBV5-5 to TRBJ2-7; weak D call: TRBD2 (5 bases). V dropped 5 bases and J dropped 5 bases, with 23 bases sitting between them. Germline CDR1 SGHKS, CDR2 YYEKEE (reference sequence). The CDR3 is 16 residues long. CDR3 nucleotides: TGTGCCAGCAGAGCCCTAGCCGACCTCGTACGCGACGAGCAGTACTTC. It encodes CASRALADLVRDEQYF.

The chain carries TRBV10-2 and TRBJ2-5; weak D call: TRBD2 (7 bases). The CDR3 sequence is 14 residues long. Trimming shortened V by 1 base and J by 5 bases, and 11 bases separated the two germline ends. CDR1 WSHSY and CDR2 SAAADI come from the germline V gene. As DNA, the CDR3 is TGCGCCAGCAGTGAGTGGGGGGGCCGGGAGACCCAGTACTTC. It encodes CASSEWGGRETQYF.

The rearrangement uses TRBV4-1 and TRBJ2-7; 8 bases map to TRBD1. Trimming at V came to 0 bases and at J to 5 bases, leaving 12 bases not matched to a gene. This CDR3 contains 17 residues. CDR1 and CDR2 (germline): MGHRA, YSYEKL. The CDR3 DNA is TGCGCCAGCAGCCAAGATAAAGGGACAGGTCGTAGTAACGAGCAGTACTTC. It specifies CASSQDKGTGRSNEQYF.

This clone appeared once. The chain links TRBV2 to TRBJ1-1; 9 bases fit TRBD1. The ends lost 6 bases at V and 1 base at J; junction bases unmatched: 3. Germline CDR1 is SNHLY and CDR2 is FYNNEI. This CDR3 comprises 14 residues. CDR3 sequence (DNA): TGTGCCAGCAGGGGGGACAGGGAGAACACTGAAGCTTTCTTT. This encodes CASRGDRENTEAFF. Drawing the rest from reference TRBV2 and TRBJ1-1, the complete variable domain is EPEVTQTPSHQVTQMGQEVILRCVPISNHLYFYWYRQILGQKVEFLVSFYNNEISEKSEIFDDQFSVERPDGSNFTLKIRSTKLEDSAMYFCASRGDRENTEAFFGQGTRLTVV.

This clone was picked up one time. The rearrangement joins TRBV2 to TRBJ2-7, with D tentatively TRBD2 (6 bases). CDR1 SNHLY and CDR2 FYNNEI come from the germline V gene. With 11 bases removed from V and 2 bases from J, the gap between germline ends came to 22 bases. There are 15 residues in the CDR3. CDR3 bases: TGTGCCGCGGGTAGGGACGCTGCGGGGCCCTACGAGCAGTACTTC. It translates to CAAGRDAAGPYEQYF.

V and J are TRBV5-1 and TRBJ2-2; 7 bases line up with TRBD2. From germline, CDR1 is SGHRS and CDR2 YFSETQ. V lost 6 bases, J lost 0 bases, and 8 bases stayed unmatched. The CDR3 spans 16 residues. CDR3 residues: CASIGASGPNTGELFF. The CDR3, as DNA: TGCGCCAGCATCGGCGCTAGCGGACCGAACACCGGGGAGCTGTTTTTT.

This chain links TRBV6-1 with TRBJ2-2, with TRBD1 identical over 10 bases. The germline gives CDR1 MNHNS, CDR2 SASEGT. Trimming cost V 3 bases and J 7 bases; bases outside gene matches: 8. The CDR3 runs to 16 residues. This chain's CDR3 is CASSELRGQGHGELFF. The CDR3 bases are TGTGCCAGCAGTGAGCTGAGGGGACAGGGGCACGGGGAGCTGTTTTTT.